This passage covers 32 T cell receptor beta chains from one sample sequenced in a study of Graves' ophthalmopathy and Graves' hyperthyroidism. Using RNA transcripts, the TCR beta CDR3 regions were amplified. Investigators did first-round RT-PCR with HTBI primers, then second-round multiplex PCR. MiXCR, run by TCRdb on the multiplex PCR reads, gives a single entry per CDR3 protein. The sample lists 500,000 to 800,000 distinct CDR3 sequences; approximately 39% were seen once. The sample consisted of peripheral blood. The receptors stem from an adult man with Graves' ophthalmopathy.

The rearrangement uses TRBV7-2 and TRBJ2-2; 8 positions agree with TRBD1. Germline lookup yields CDR1 SGHTA and CDR2 FQGNSA. The CDR3 spans 16 residues. Trimming took 4 bases from V and 7 from J; bases not matched to a gene: 11. This chain's CDR3 is CASSSGGQGAYGELFF. For the CDR3, the DNA is TGTGCCAGCAGCTCCGGCGGGCAGGGGGCATACGGGGAGCTGTTTTTT.

This clonotype appeared a few times. The gene calls are TRBV5-4 and TRBJ2-5, with TRBD1 matching over 8 bases. In germline, CDR1 is SGHNT, CDR2 YYREEE (reference sequence). The CDR3 loop spans 15 amino acids. After removal of 4 bases from V and 4 bases from J, the junction contained 9 bases not matched to a gene. The CDR3 sequence: CASSRGAGTGETQYF. CDR3 DNA: TGTGCCAGCAGCCGGGGAGCTGGGACAGGAGAGACCCAGTACTTC. The full variable domain, its missing parts supplied by reference TRBV5-4 and TRBJ2-5, is ETGVTQSPTHLIKTRGQQVTLRCSSQSGHNTVSWYQQALGQGPQFIFQYYREEENGRGNFPPRFSGLQFPNYSSELNVNALELDDSALYLCASSRGAGTGETQYFGPGTRLLVL.

Remarks on this clonotype: This is likely a read error, given that the CDR3 carries no conserved phenylalanine or tryptophan at its end. Because the CDR3's place on the DNA is in doubt, the DNA is left out and the CDR3 is given as listed by TCRdb. This sequence joins TRBV9 and TRBJ1-1. A total of 9 residues make up the CDR3, ends included. CDR1 SGDLS and CDR2 YYNGEE come from the germline V gene. The CDR3 spells CASSVGRLR.

The rearrangement links TRBV2 to TRBJ1-1, with no clear D. Looked up from germline, CDR1 is SNHLY and CDR2 is FYNNEI. V was trimmed by 8 bases and J by 1 base, leaving 8 bases between them. CDR3 length equals 12 residues. This CDR3 reads CASLIENTEAFF. The CDR3 DNA follows: TGTGCCAGCTTGATCGAGAACACTGAAGCTTTCTTT.

The chain is built from TRBV25-1 and TRBJ2-7; maybe TRBD1 (6 bases). Germline V CDR1 and CDR2: MGHDK, SYGVNS. This CDR3 region has 14 residues. The V end was cut by 6 bases, the J end by 0 bases, with 12 bases between. The CDR3 coding sequence is TGTGCCAGCAGATGGACAGCGGACTCCTACGAGCAGTACTTC. Translation: CASRWTADSYEQYF.

CDR3 protein: CASSPQGSDTEAFF. DNA for the CDR3: TGTGCCAGCTCACCGCAGGGTTCCGACACTGAAGCTTTCTTT. The chain employs TRBV11-2 and TRBJ1-1, with a weak D call TRBD1 (5 bases). Germline assignment: CDR1 SGHAT and CDR2 FQNNGV. CDR3 length equals 14 residues. The germline V and J ends were trimmed by 8 bases and 3 bases, with 16 bases remaining between them.

On this clonotype: A much larger clone sits a single nucleotide away, making a read error possible. The V and J genes are TRBV4-3 and TRBJ1-6, with D uncertain. This CDR3 has 14 amino acids. Germline CDR1 is LGHNA and CDR2 is YSLEER. DNA for the CDR3: TGCGCCAGCAGCCACTTTGCAGAGAATTCACCCCCCCACTTT. Protein sequence: CASSHFAENSPPHF.

This clonotype was found many times. This chain links TRBV12-3 or TRBV12-4 with TRBJ1-2; D might be TRBD1 (6 bases). CDR3 size: 14 residues. The germline V and J ends were trimmed by 7 bases and 4 bases, with 16 bases remaining between them. CDR3 sequence: CASTQGRGGYGYTF. In DNA, the CDR3 is TGTGCCAGCACCCAAGGCAGGGGCGGCTATGGCTACACCTTC.

To note about this clonotype: A much larger clone differs from this one at a single base, so this may be a read error. This sequence joins TRBV20-1 and TRBJ2-7; D remains unclear. Trimming took 6 bases from V and 2 from J, leaving 14 bases between them. Per germline, CDR1 DFQATT and CDR2 SNEGSKA (reference sequence). This CDR3 spans 13 amino acids. CDR3 residues: CSAKAGWPYEQYF. CDR3 DNA sequence: TGCAGTGCAAAGGCCGGGTGGCCCTACGAGCAGTACTTC.

The rearrangement uses TRBV4-3 and TRBJ1-4; D gene ambiguous. CDR1 and CDR2 (germline): LGHNA, YSLEER. The V and J ends lost 2 bases and 7 bases respectively, with 14 bases between them. This CDR3 is 15 amino acids long. CDR3 coding DNA: TGCGCCAGCAGCCAAACCCGGGCCCCAGCTGAAAAACTGTTTTTT. It encodes CASSQTRAPAEKLFF.

This clonotype was counted a few times. V gene TRBV11-2 combines with J gene TRBJ2-3; D not certain. Germline V gene sequence: CDR1 SGHAT, CDR2 FQNNGV. Trimming cost V 5 bases and J 6 bases, with 9 bases left between them. CDR3 length equals 12 residues. This chain's CDR3 is CASSPGRDTQYF. The CDR3 DNA follows: TGTGCCAGCAGCCCGGGTCGGGATACGCAGTATTTT.

This clonotype was observed many times. The rearrangement uses TRBV6-5 and TRBJ1-2; no reliable D call. The CDR3 consists of 13 residues. Germline V gene lookup returns CDR1 MNHEY and CDR2 SVGAGI. V lost 4 bases to trimming and J lost 5 bases, with 11 bases between them. The CDR3 bases are TGTGCCAGCAGTTCCCCGGCTGGGTATGGCTACACCTTC. It encodes CASSSPAGYGYTF.

This clonotype was picked up many times. The CDR3 DNA follows: TGCAGTGCCGCGTCTAGCGGGAGGGGAACCTCCTACGAGCAGTACTTC. This codes for CSAASSGRGTSYEQYF. V usage is TRBV20-1 and J usage is TRBJ2-7; 12 bases fit TRBD2. Germline trimming cut 6 bases from V and 0 bases from J; bases unmatched to any gene: 9. The germline CDR1 and CDR2 sequences are DFQATT and SNEGSKA (reference sequence). The CDR3 extends over 16 amino acids.

Points on this clonotype: At one boundary the junction diverges from the germline segment, which might be a read error. This chain joins TRBV7-6 and TRBJ2-7; weak D call: TRBD1 (5 bases). The V gene's germline CDR1 is SGHVS and CDR2 FNYEAQ. This CDR3 region has 14 residues. Written as DNA, the CDR3 is TGTGCCAGCAGCCGCCCAGGGCAATCCTACGAACAGTACTTC. This sequence encodes CASSRPGQSYEQYF.

This clonotype was found a few times. V usage is TRBV7-2 and J usage is TRBJ1-4, with 7 bases aligning to TRBD1. Germline assignment: CDR1 SGHTA and CDR2 FQGNSA. V was clipped by 5 bases and J by 7 bases; unmatched bases: 10. CDR3 size: 15 residues. The CDR3 nucleotides are TGTGCCAGCAGCCAGGGGGACGCGGCTAGTGAAAAACTGTTTTTT. Translation: CASSQGDAASEKLFF.

This chain links TRBV2 with TRBJ2-5, with a weak D call TRBD1 (6 bases). V was shortened by 11 bases and J by 5 bases, with 18 bases between the two germline ends. The CDR3 spans 13 residues. The V gene's germline CDR1 is SNHLY and CDR2 FYNNEI. The CDR3, as DNA: TGTGCCGGCATCACAGGGTTGAGTGAGACCCAGTACTTC. Its protein product is CAGITGLSETQYF.

As regards this clonotype: Here the CDR3 omits its conserved ending phenylalanine or tryptophan, so a read error is the likely source. J is TRBJ2-7 and V is TRBV5-6; D is unresolved. The CDR3 has 12 residues. Germline lookup yields CDR1 SGHDT and CDR2 YYEEEE. The V end lost 4 bases, the J end lost 1 base, and 6 bases lay between the germline ends. The CDR3 loop is CASSGSSYEQYS. The CDR3 DNA follows: TGTGCCAGCAGCGGGTCTTCCTACGAGCAGTACTCC.

This chain uses TRBV29-1 with TRBJ2-6; 7 positions match TRBD1. Germline trimming cut 8 bases from V and 4 bases from J; bases unmatched to any gene: 8. Germline V gene sequence: CDR1 SQVTM, CDR2 ANQGSEA. This CDR3 is built from 14 residues. The CDR3 sequence: CSHGDRAGANVLTF. For the CDR3, the DNA is TGCAGCCATGGCGACAGGGCCGGGGCCAACGTCCTGACTTTC.

The chain has TRBV20-1 and TRBJ2-2; no firm D call. Germline CDR1 is DFQATT and CDR2 is SNEGSKA (reference sequence). The CDR3 covers 13 residues. V lost 3 bases, J lost 6 bases, and 11 bases lay in between. The CDR3 DNA sequence: TGCAGTGCTAGGGGAAATGGCGCCGGGGAGCTGTTTTTT. Its translation is CSARGNGAGELFF.

There are many counts of this clonotype. The chain employs TRBV3-1 and TRBJ2-2; TRBD1 aligns across 11 bases. V lost 1 base to trimming and J lost 4 bases; unmatched junction nucleotides: 2. This CDR3 has 16 residues. Germline V gives CDR1 LGHDT, CDR2 YNNKEL (reference sequence). The CDR3 DNA is TGTGCCAGCAGCCAAGGGACAGGGGGCGGCACCGGGGAGCTGTTTTTT. Amino acid sequence: CASSQGTGGGTGELFF.

The chain joins TRBV10-3 to TRBJ1-6; TRBD1 matches 11 bases. This CDR3 contains 14 residues. Per germline, CDR1 ENHRY and CDR2 SYGVKD. V lost 6 bases and J lost 8; bases outside the gene matches: 3. The CDR3: CAISAGQGDSPLHF. The CDR3, as DNA: TGTGCCATCAGCGCGGGACAGGGGGATTCACCCCTCCACTTT.

V is TRBV6-1 and J is TRBJ2-2, with 8 nucleotides matching TRBD1. After removal of 6 bases from V and 5 bases from J, the junction contained 5 bases not matched to a gene. Germline CDR1 and CDR2: MNHNS and SASEGT. This CDR3 contains 14 residues. DNA of the CDR3: TGTGCCAGCAGATACGGGACAGGTACCGGGGAGCTGTTTTTT. Translating it yields CASRYGTGTGELFF.

Only a few counts were recorded for this clonotype. The rearrangement joins TRBV20-1 to TRBJ2-2; D possibly corresponds to TRBD1 (6 bases). V lost 6 bases, J lost 2 bases, and 13 bases lay in between. The germline V gene encodes CDR1 DFQATT and CDR2 SNEGSKA (reference sequence). The CDR3 covers 14 residues. CDR3 loop: CSASDRSNTGELFF. Here the CDR3 DNA reads TGCAGTGCCTCCGACAGGTCCAACACCGGGGAGCTGTTTTTT.

This clonotype was found many times. This sequence joins TRBV4-1 and TRBJ2-6, with D possibly TRBD1 on 5 matching bases. This CDR3 spans 18 amino acids. The germline V and J ends were trimmed by 1 base and 0 bases, with 13 bases remaining between them. From germline, CDR1 is MGHRA and CDR2 YSYEKL. The CDR3 protein is CASSQVGRATSGANVLTF. CDR3 DNA sequence: TGCGCCAGCAGCCAAGTGGGCAGGGCTACCTCTGGGGCCAACGTCCTGACTTTC.

At least ten counts were recorded for this clonotype. This chain uses TRBV7-6 with TRBJ2-7, with D unresolved. Deletions cut 1 base from V and 5 bases from J, with 9 bases between. Per germline, CDR1 SGHVS and CDR2 FNYEAQ. This CDR3 region has 13 residues. The CDR3 is CASSLEIGNEQYF. CDR3 nucleotide sequence: TGTGCCAGCAGCTTAGAGATAGGGAACGAGCAGTACTTC.

For this clonotype: A clone one base away is much larger, so this may be a read error. The CDR3 protein is CASSLEGVLYNSPLHF. CDR3 in DNA: TGTGCCAGCAGCCTTGAAGGGGTCCTTTATAATTCACCCCTCCACTTT. The chain has TRBV25-1 and TRBJ1-6, with D possibly matching TRBD1 (5 bases). There are 16 residues in the CDR3. V lost 6 bases and J lost 4, with 16 bases in between. Germline V gives CDR1 MGHDK, CDR2 SYGVNS.

The rearrangement uses TRBV20-1 and TRBJ2-2, with 11 nucleotides matching TRBD2. V lost 1 base to trimming and J lost 8 bases; unmatched junction nucleotides: 6. Per germline, CDR1 DFQATT and CDR2 SNEGSKA (reference sequence). This CDR3 spans 15 amino acids. The CDR3 sequence: CSARGLAGGPGELFF. The CDR3 DNA is TGCAGTGCTAGAGGGCTAGCGGGAGGACCGGGGGAGCTGTTTTTT.

The rearrangement links TRBV6-5 to TRBJ2-7, with unresolved D. The CDR3 consists of 12 residues. Per the germline V gene, CDR1 is MNHEY and CDR2 is SVGAGI. The V end lost 8 bases, the J end lost 4 bases, and 12 bases lay between the germline ends. DNA of the CDR3: TGTGCCAGCGGCCAAGGGTGGTACGAGCAGTACTTC. Translating it yields CASGQGWYEQYF.

This clonotype occurred many times. CDR3 loop: CASSFSTWETQYF. DNA of the CDR3: TGCGCCAGCAGCTTCTCCACTTGGGAGACCCAGTACTTC. The chain combines TRBV5-1 with TRBJ2-5; D call uncertain. Germline V gene data show CDR1 as SGHRS and CDR2 as YFSETQ. There are 13 residues in the CDR3. V was shortened by 2 bases and J by 5 bases, with 10 bases between the two germline ends.

This chain links TRBV6-2 or TRBV6-3 with TRBJ2-5; D is possibly TRBD1 or TRBD2 (5 bases each). Germline V gives CDR1 MNHEY, CDR2 SVGEGT. The CDR3 extends over 13 amino acids. V was pared by 7 bases and J by 3 bases, with 12 bases between. CDR3 sequence (DNA): TGTGCCAGCACCGACGTGGGGGAAGAGACCCAGTACTTC. Protein sequence: CASTDVGEETQYF.

This clonotype was recorded at least ten times. The chain has TRBV7-9 and TRBJ1-1, with a tentative D call TRBD1 (5 bases). V gave up 1 base and J gave up 0 bases, with 15 bases separating them. This CDR3 has 17 amino acids. The germline CDR1 and CDR2 sequences are SEHNR and FQNEAQ (reference sequence). In nucleotides, the CDR3 is TGTGCCAGCAGCTTAGATGGGGGTACCCTACTGAACACTGAAGCTTTCTTT. Amino acid sequence: CASSLDGGTLLNTEAFF.

There are many counts of this clonotype. V and J are TRBV15 and TRBJ1-5, with 7 bases identical to TRBD1. V dropped 8 bases and J dropped 4; count of bases not matched to a gene: 8. The CDR3 consists of 14 residues. The germline V gene encodes CDR1 LNHNV and CDR2 YYDKDF (reference sequence). CDR3 in DNA: TGTGCCACCTCAGAGGGGGCAATAAATCAGCCCCAGCATTTT. Translating it yields CATSEGAINQPQHF.